The sequence of this TCR beta chain was determined in a study of blood T cell repertoires in COVID-19. Using immunoSEQ multiplex PCR, the repertoire was profiled, and TCRdb retains in-frame clones only, with some absent. The repertoire holds 200,000 to 250,000 clones, with 70% to 90% as singletons. This clonotype was obtained from a woman aged 40 to 55 who had recovered from COVID-19. Sequencing used peripheral blood.

CDR3 loop: CASSPGTAFHYGYTF. The CDR3 DNA reads as TGTGCCAGCAGTCCTGGGACAGCCTTTCACTATGGCTACACCTTC. The chain links TRBV28 to TRBJ1-2; 7 nucleotides align to TRBD1. The J segment lost 3 bases and the V segment lost 5 bases, leaving 9 bases of the junction unmatched. Germline-derived CDR1 and CDR2 are MDHEN and SYDVKM. CDR3 length: 15 residues.